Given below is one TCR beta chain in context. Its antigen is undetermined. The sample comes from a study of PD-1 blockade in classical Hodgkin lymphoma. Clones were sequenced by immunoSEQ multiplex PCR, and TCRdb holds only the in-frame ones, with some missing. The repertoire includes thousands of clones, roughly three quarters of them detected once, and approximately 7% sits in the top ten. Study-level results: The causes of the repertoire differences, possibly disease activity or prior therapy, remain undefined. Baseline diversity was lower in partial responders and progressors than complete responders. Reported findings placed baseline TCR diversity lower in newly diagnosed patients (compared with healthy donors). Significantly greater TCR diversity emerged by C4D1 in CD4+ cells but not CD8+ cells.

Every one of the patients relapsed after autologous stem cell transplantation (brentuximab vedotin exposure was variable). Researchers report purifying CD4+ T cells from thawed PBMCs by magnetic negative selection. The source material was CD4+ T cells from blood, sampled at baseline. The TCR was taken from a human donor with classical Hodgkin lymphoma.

The CDR3 DNA reads TGTGCCAGCAGCCACGCAGTTCTCCGGAGTGAGCAGTTCTTC. Encoded protein: CASSHAVLRSEQFF. The chain employs TRBV4-2 and TRBJ2-1; D is undetermined. Trimming removed 3 bases at V and 9 bases at J, with 15 bases between. There are 14 residues in the CDR3. CDR1 and CDR2 from the germline V gene are LGHNA and YNFKEQ.